This T cell receptor (beta chain) is drawn from a study of cytomegalovirus exposure and HLA in healthy donors (dated 2017 in TCRdb). Background for the entire study: According to an earlier analysis of 587 of the donors, roughly 180 million T cells yielded 117 million unique TCR beta sequences and 250 to 350 Gb of sequence data. About 280 gigabases of sequencing data and approximately 85 million unique TCR sequences were included in an early release covering under 650 HLA-typed donors. The genetic ancestry cluster associated with self-reported Caucasian donors included over 80% of the 398 genotyped donors. The study aimed to test whether cataloging public T cell receptors could reveal signatures of past pathogen exposure. The study used immunosequencing to profile the T cell repertoires of some 600 subjects and linked those repertoires to cytomegalovirus serostatus. Along with the approximately 650-subject first cohort, a separate validation cohort of over a hundred different subjects was used. To predict cytomegalovirus infection status, the study brought together high-throughput TCR immunosequencing, statistical association of individual TCRs with disease status, and machine learning. To study patterns of TCR occurrence, a later analysis re-analyzed previously published TCR beta repertoires from around 670 donors and added high-resolution HLA genotyping. The later analysis used no new phenotypic data to find candidate immune exposures, relying instead on TCR beta sequences and their occurrence across donors. In an earlier analysis of 587 of the donors, high-throughput TCR beta sequencing was used to judge whether each TCR beta V gene segment behaved as functional or pseudogenic. Donor age, sex, ethnicity and CMV serostatus were compiled together with the repertoire data. Genome-wide SNP genotypes for about 65% of the roughly 670 donors were used in a later genetic analysis, which treated that subset as a discovery cohort. All discovery cohort repertoires had been generated on a single sequencing platform. Class I and class II HLA loci were covered by the typing at four-digit resolution. Typing coverage varied by locus: roughly 629-640 donors for A, B, C, DRB1 and DQB1; 500 to 550 for DQA1; over 600 for DPA1; some 470 for DPB1. Five DR-DQ haplotypes were handled as single units for association and clustering because linkage in the cohort was strong. Among around 400 genotyped donors of the cohort, an average of approximately 240,000 unique TCR beta nucleotide sequences was sequenced per donor, of which about 19% were non-productive. Beyond this particular receptor, the publication reports: Correlated functional status among segregating V segments might be attributable to linkage disequilibrium, but an unknown experimental factor could not be ruled out. An earlier analysis of approximately 530 of the donors showed that most TCR beta V segments appeared in productive rearrangements either about 90% or about 30% of the time, which broadly matched IMGT annotations. In a later analysis, HLA-associated TCR beta chains were found to be more clonally expanded and to have lower generation probabilities than equally common non-associated chains. A later genetic analysis reported fewer N-insertions in productive TCRs among donors in an Asian-associated ancestry cluster than the roughly 700-donor mean. In a later genetic analysis, a missense DCLRE1C variant was associated with V-gene and J-gene trimming of TCR beta chains, and the association was replicated in an independent cohort. A total of 150 to 200 TCR beta chains were listed by the study as associated with cytomegalovirus. For the cohort, immune exposure information was limited to CMV serostatus. HLA typing was unavailable for some donors at each locus, so association tests used only the typed subset. A cluster of highly shared sequence variants was judged likely to represent a technical artifact of the sequencing pipeline. A further reported finding was that TCR beta sequences accurately predicted the HLA-A and HLA-B alleles for most subjects in the first cohort. A few of the identified cytomegalovirus-associated TCR beta chains were confirmed in vitro to be specific for cytomegalovirus antigens. In a later analysis, TCR association rates were found to vary across HLA loci, with the most associated TCRs seen for DRB1 alleles and the fewest for HLA-C alleles. In both the original and validation cohorts, the classifier was reported to diagnose cytomegalovirus status with high specificity and sensitivity. Across donors, most TCR sequences were observed very rarely, whereas some public TCRs were present in many individuals. It was suggested by the authors that the approach could potentially be generalized to other disease states and immunological phenotypes. The earlier analysis of approximately 540 of the donors excluded some 15 rarely observed V segments, including chromosome 9 orphons, because counts were too low. In a later analysis, several top co-occurrence clusters were reported to appear linked to parvovirus B19, influenza, CMV and Epstein-Barr virus. Presence/absence analyses assumed roughly uniform sequencing depth across donors, an assumption that may not hold. The 87-base-pair reads could not distinguish some IMGT-functional V segments, including TRBV6-2 and TRBV6-3, so those segments were excluded. Only TCR beta chains were sequenced in this cohort, and the absence of alpha or paired-chain data limited detectable features. Most CMV-associated TCR beta chains appeared to be HLA-restricted in a later analysis, and the HLA associations seemed to be driven largely by CMV exposure. At a false discovery rate of 0.05, a later analysis linked some 17,000 TCR beta sequences to specific HLA alleles. When HLA alleles, especially DR and DQ, strongly co-occurred, TCR associations were difficult to assign to individual alleles.

Library preparation was by the immunoSEQ multiplex PCR assay. For the multiplex PCR, a mixture combining 60 forward primers for TCR Vbeta segments and 13 reverse primers for TCR Jbeta segments was used. A multiplex PCR assay on genomic DNA amplified the CDR3 region of rearranged TCR beta genes. Amplified TCR beta libraries were sequenced as 87-base-pair reads on the Illumina HiSeq System. Under the source paper's analysis protocol: Across the 600 to 700 repertoires, a later analysis counted tens of millions of unique TCR beta chains, around 10 million of which were shared by at least two donors. Raw reads were error-corrected and collapsed into unique sequences with a nearest-neighbor algorithm that merged closely related sequences to remove PCR and sequencing errors. To assign V, D and J gene segments, CDR3 sequences were aligned to IMGT reference sequences. Each retained sequence needed at least a six-nucleotide match to both a V gene segment and a J gene segment. A rearrangement was called productive if the CDR3 had no stop codons and remained in frame with V and J, and every other rearrangement was called non-productive. Following IMGT convention, CDR3 was defined as the stretch from the second conserved V-encoded cysteine to the conserved J-encoded phenylalanine. Sequences without an unambiguous match to a single V gene segment were excluded from the earlier analysis of a few hundred of the donors. An earlier analysis of just under 600 of the donors called V segments functional above 56.7% productive rearrangements and segregating when the between-donor standard deviation exceeded 5%. To diagnose cytomegalovirus status from the catalog of TCR beta chain sequences, a statistical classification framework was built. In a later analysis, TCR nucleotide sequences were compared against IMGT/GENE-DB human TR gene sequences so that V and J genes could be assigned. A later analysis assigned CDR3 sequences and most-parsimonious VDJ recombination scenarios with the TCRdist pipeline. In a later analysis, each TCR beta chain was defined by its CDR3 amino acid sequence together with its V-gene family, and reads lacking a unique V-gene family were excluded. As a way to deal with suspected cross-contamination and a sequencing artifact, a later analysis dropped roughly 600 nucleotide sequences that were highly shared and had low generation probability. For each public chain, a later analysis derived a clonal expansion index from normalized ranks of inferred template counts within each repertoire. In a later analysis, generation probabilities were computed using a VDJ recombination model fitted to out-of-frame rearrangements, and the results were checked against IGoR. In a later analysis, TCR-TCR, TCR-HLA and TCR-CMV co-occurrence was scored with hypergeometric tests, and a repertoire-size bias correction was applied to TCR pairs. A later analysis estimated false discovery rates by permuting HLA or CMV assignments 20 times. A later analysis grouped co-occurring TCRs with DBSCAN, adding TCRdist sequence similarity when clustering within HLA-allele-positive subsets. Co-occurrence clustering excluded repertoires with fewer than 30,000 or more than 120,000 public chains, plus five with anomalous nucleotide sharing. TCRdb mirrors the immuneACCESS table, restricted to in-frame sequences. Some clones are absent from its copies; in checked studies, under half trace to an unresolved V gene, and the reason for the others is unknown. D and trimming were read from the DNA, whereas the V and J calls and clone size are those reported in that table. This sample has approximately 150,000 clones in its table, and more than 65% of those were observed once. Approximately 1.3% of the sample goes to the ten largest clones.

The cohort consisted of approximately 670 healthy bone marrow donors. At the time of sampling, every cohort member was nominally healthy, though immune exposures that went unrecorded were likely present. The donor was CMV seronegative and was included in the group of a few hundred seronegative cohort members. Each donor provided a peripheral blood sample, and peripheral blood mononuclear cells were used for TCR beta sequencing. Genomic DNA extraction from the blood cell samples was performed with the Qiagen DNeasy Blood Extraction Kit. As regards this clone: Its antigen is unknown. Base qualities are not provided; no much larger clone lies one nucleotide away.

The CDR3, from cysteine to phenylalanine, totals 15 residues. Only CDR3 DNA remains: 45 bases, in frame from the first base. V lost 5 bases and J lost 7 bases, and the count of bases not matched to a germline gene is 8. The CDR1 and CDR2 encoded by the germline V gene are LGHNA and YSLEER. The sample comprised PBMCs. The rearranged segments are TRBV4-3 and TRBJ1-4; TRBD1 lines up with 9 middle nucleotides. The sequence was obtained from a man aged 25-40 years in good health and CMV-seronegative. The DNA reads as follows: TGCGCCAGCAGCTTACGGACAGGGGCCGGTGAAAAACTGTTTTTT. Protein translation: CASSLRTGAGEKLFF.